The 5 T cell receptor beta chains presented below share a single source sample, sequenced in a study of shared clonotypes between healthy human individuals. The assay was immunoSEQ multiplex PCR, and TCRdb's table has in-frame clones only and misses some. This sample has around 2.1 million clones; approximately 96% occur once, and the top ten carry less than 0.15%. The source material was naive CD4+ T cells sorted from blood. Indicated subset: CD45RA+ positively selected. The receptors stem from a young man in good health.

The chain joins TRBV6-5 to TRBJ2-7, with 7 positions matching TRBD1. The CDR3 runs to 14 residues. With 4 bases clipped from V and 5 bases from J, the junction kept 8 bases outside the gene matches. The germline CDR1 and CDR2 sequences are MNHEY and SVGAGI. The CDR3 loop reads CASSLGQVGHEQYF. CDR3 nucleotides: TGTGCCAGCAGTTTAGGACAGGTGGGACACGAGCAGTACTTC.

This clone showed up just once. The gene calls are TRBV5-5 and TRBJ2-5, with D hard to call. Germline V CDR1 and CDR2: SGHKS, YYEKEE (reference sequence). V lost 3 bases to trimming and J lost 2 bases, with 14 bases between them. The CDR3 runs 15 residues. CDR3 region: CASSSKRHLQETQYF. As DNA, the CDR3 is TGTGCCAGCAGCTCCAAGAGACACTTACAAGAGACCCAGTACTTC.

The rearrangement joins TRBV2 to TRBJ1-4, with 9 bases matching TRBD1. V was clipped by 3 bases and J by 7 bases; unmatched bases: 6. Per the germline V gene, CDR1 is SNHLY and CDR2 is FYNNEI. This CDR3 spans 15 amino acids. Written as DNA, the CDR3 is TGTGCCAGCAGTGAGGACAGGGGACAGCTTGAAAAACTGTTTTTT. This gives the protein CASSEDRGQLEKLFF.

CDR3 DNA: TGTGCCAGCTCACCACCCTCCTATGGGCGACTCTTCTACGAGCAGTACTTC. This codes for CASSPPSYGRLFYEQYF. The chain carries TRBV18 and TRBJ2-7; D unclear. The CDR3 loop spans 17 amino acids. Germline assignment: CDR1 KGHSH and CDR2 LQKENI. V lost 0 bases and J 3 bases, leaving 18 bases between the germline ends.

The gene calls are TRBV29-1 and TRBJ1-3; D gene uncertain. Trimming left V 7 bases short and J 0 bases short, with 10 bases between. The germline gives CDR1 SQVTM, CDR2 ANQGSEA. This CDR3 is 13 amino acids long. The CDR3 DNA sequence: TGCAGCGCTGGACTGTCCTCTGGAAACACCATATATTTT. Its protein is CSAGLSSGNTIYF.